These T cell receptor beta chains were read from a single sample in a study of blood T cells in healthy people across ages. TCRdb reprocessed the 5' RACE reads with MiXCR, giving one entry per CDR3 protein. This table holds around 990,000 distinct CDR3 sequences, around two fifths found once. Input material: blood. Receptors were obtained from a young man in good health. The CDR3 runs from the conserved cysteine through the conserved F or W. Each record gives: V gene, J gene, clone size, D gene, CDR3 DNA, CDR3 protein. The D gene is left open where the match is weak. Clone size is shown for a subset of rows, as once, few, many or a class of expanded clone.

>TRBV6-5|TRBJ1-2|few|-
TGTGCCAGCAGTTACTCCCAGTCCTACTTTGGCTACACCTTC
CASSYSQSYFGYTF
>TRBV20-1|TRBJ2-1|few|-
TGCAGTGCTGCCCCCGGACAGTTACCTTACAATGAGCAGTTCTTC
CSAAPGQLPYNEQFF
>TRBV10-3|TRBJ2-1|-|-
TGTGCCATCAGTGAGTCCGGTAATGGTGAGCAGTTCTTC
CAISESGNGEQFF
>TRBV4-3|TRBJ1-2|many|-
TGCGCCAGCAGCCAAGCCCGCAACTATGGCTACACCTTC
CASSQARNYGYTF
>TRBV3-1|TRBJ2-3|-|-
TGTGCCAGCAGCCCGGCCGTGGGTACGCAGTATTTT
CASSPAVGTQYF
>TRBV5-6|TRBJ1-1|-|TRBD1
TGTGCCAGCAGCAAAGGGGGCAGGACTGAAGCTTTCTTT
CASSKGGRTEAFF
>TRBV5-5|TRBJ1-4|few|-
TGTGCCAGCAGCTTGAGCCAACAAGAAAAACTGTTTTTT
CASSLSQQEKLFF
>TRBV5-1|TRBJ2-3|few|TRBD1
TGCGCCAGCAGCTTGGCCGTAGGGGCCGAGGGGGCGGATACGCAGTATTTT
CASSLAVGAEGADTQYF
>TRBV7-9|TRBJ2-7|-|-
TGTGCCAGCAGCTTCGGTATCTCGGCCTACGAGCAGTACTTC
CASSFGISAYEQYF
>TRBV9|TRBJ1-4|few|TRBD1
TGTGCCAGCAAGGGACAGGATGGGAATGAAAAACTGTTTTTT
CASKGQDGNEKLFF
>TRBV20-1|TRBJ1-2|few|-
TGCAGTGCTTTAGGGGGGGATCAAAACTATGGCTACACCTTC
CSALGGDQNYGYTF
>TRBV12-3/TRBV12-4|TRBJ2-5|-|-
TGTGCCAGCAGTTTTGGACCCCCAGGGGAAGAGACCCAGTACTTC
CASSFGPPGEETQYF
>TRBV4-1|TRBJ2-1|-|TRBD2
TGCGCCAGCAGCCAAGGCAATAGCGGGGGATCCTACAATGAGCAGTTCTTC
CASSQGNSGGSYNEQFF
>TRBV28|TRBJ1-1|-|-
TGTGCCAGCACCCAACAGGGAGGGAACACTGAAGCTTTCTTT
CASTQQGGNTEAFF